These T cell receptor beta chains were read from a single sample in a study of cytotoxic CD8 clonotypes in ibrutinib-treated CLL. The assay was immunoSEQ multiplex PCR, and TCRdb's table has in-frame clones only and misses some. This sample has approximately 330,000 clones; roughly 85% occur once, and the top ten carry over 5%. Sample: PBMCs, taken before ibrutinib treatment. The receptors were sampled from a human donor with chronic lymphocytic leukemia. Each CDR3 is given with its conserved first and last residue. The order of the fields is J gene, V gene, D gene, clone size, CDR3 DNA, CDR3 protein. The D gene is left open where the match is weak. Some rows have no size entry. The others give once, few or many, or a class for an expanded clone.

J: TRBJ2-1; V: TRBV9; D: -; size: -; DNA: TGTGCCAGCAGCCGTACCATCCGTTCCGGGGATCTTGCCTCCTACAATGAGCAGTTCTTC; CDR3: CASSRTIRSGDLASYNEQFF
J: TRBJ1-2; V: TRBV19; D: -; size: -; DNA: TGTGCCAGTAGTAGTCGACCGACCGCCTATGGCTACACCTTC; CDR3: CASSSRPTAYGYTF
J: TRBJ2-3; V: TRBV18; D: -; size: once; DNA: TGTGCCAGCTCACCCCTGGGCAGTAGCACAGATACGCAGTATTTT; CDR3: CASSPLGSSTDTQYF
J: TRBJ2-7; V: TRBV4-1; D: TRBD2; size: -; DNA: TGCGCCAGCAGCCGCGGGGACTACAACTACGAGCAGTACTTC; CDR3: CASSRGDYNYEQYF
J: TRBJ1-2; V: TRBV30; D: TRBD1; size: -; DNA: TGTGCCTGGAGTCCCCCAGGGGGTATTGGCTACACCTTC; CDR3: CAWSPPGGIGYTF
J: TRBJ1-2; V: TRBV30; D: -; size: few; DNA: TGTGCCTGCCATAGGGAGGGGCTGAACTATGGCTACACCTTC; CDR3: CACHREGLNYGYTF
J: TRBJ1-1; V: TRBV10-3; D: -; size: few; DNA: TGTGCCACGCGGGGGTGGGACCCAAACACTGAAGCTTTCTTT; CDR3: CATRGWDPNTEAFF
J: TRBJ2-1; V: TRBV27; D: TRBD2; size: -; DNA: TGTGCCAGCAGTTCCCGAACTAGCGCGCACGCCTACAATGAGCAGTTCTTC; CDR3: CASSSRTSAHAYNEQFF
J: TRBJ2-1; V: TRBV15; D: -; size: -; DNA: TGTGCCACCAGCAGAGACCCCACGGGAGCTGACGTCAATGAGCAGTTCTTC; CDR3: CATSRDPTGADVNEQFF
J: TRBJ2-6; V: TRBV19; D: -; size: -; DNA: TGTGCCAGTAGTATAGCGGGAATCTCTGGGGCCAACGTCCTGACTTTC; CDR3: CASSIAGISGANVLTF
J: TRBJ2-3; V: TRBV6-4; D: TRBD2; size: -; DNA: TGTGCCAGCAGTGAACGGACTAGCGGGAGGGATACGCAGTATTTT; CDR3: CASSERTSGRDTQYF
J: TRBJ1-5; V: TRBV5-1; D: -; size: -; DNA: TGCGCCAGCAGCCCTATGGGGAGCAATCAGCCCCAGCATTTT; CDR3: CASSPMGSNQPQHF
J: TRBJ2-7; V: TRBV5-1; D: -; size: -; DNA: TGCGCCAGCAGCTTAGGCGGGACAGCCTACGAGCAGTACTTC; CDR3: CASSLGGTAYEQYF
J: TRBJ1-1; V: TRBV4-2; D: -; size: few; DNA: TGTGCCAGCAGCCAAGACAGGGGAACTGAAGCTTTCTTT; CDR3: CASSQDRGTEAFF
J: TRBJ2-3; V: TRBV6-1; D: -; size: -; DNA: TGTGCCAGCAGTGAAGCCTCGGAGAGTACAGATACGCAGTATTTT; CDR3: CASSEASESTDTQYF
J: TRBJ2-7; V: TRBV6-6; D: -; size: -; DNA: TGTGCCAGCAGTCCCGACGGAGGGTCGGTCTACGAGCAGTACTTC; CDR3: CASSPDGGSVYEQYF
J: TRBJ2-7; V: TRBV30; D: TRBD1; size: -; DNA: TGTGCCTGGAGTGTCGAGACAGGGACCTACGAGCAGTACTTC; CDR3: CAWSVETGTYEQYF
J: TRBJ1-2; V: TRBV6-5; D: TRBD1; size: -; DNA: TGTGCCAGCAGTTACATGGCAGGGGGGTTCTTTGGCTACACCTTC; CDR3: CASSYMAGGFFGYTF
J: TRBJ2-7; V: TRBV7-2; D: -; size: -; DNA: TGTGCCAGCAGCTTATCCACCTCGGGTGAGCAGTACTTC; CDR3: CASSLSTSGEQYF
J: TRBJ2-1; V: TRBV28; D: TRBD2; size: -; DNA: TGTGCCAGCAGTGCCGGACTAGCGGAATCCTACAATGAGCAGTTCTTC; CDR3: CASSAGLAESYNEQFF
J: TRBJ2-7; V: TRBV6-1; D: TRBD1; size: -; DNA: TGTGCCAGCAGTGACCTGGGACAGAAGATCTCCTACGAGCAGTACTTC; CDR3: CASSDLGQKISYEQYF
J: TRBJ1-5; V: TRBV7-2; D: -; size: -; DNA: TGTGCCAGCAGCTTTCCAGGGTTCCGTCAGCCCCAGCATTTT; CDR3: CASSFPGFRQPQHF
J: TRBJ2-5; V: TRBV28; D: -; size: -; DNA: TGTGCCAGCAGTTTATTCGCCAGCAAAGAGACCCAGTACTTC; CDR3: CASSLFASKETQYF
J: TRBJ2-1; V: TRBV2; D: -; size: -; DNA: TGTGCCAGCAGTGGGGACACATTCTCCAATGAGCAGTTCTTC; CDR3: CASSGDTFSNEQFF
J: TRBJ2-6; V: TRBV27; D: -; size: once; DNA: TGTGCCAGCGGCTTGGGGTCTGGGGCCAACGTCCTGACTTTC; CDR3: CASGLGSGANVLTF
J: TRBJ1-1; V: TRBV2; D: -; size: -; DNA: TGTGCCGAGACAGAAGGAGTAGGGAACACTGAAGCTTTCTTT; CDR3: CAETEGVGNTEAFF
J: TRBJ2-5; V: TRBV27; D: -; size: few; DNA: TGTGCCAGCAGTAGATCCGACAACCGGCGTAGGGAGACCCAGTACTTC; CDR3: CASSRSDNRRRETQYF
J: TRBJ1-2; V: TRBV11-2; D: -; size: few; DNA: TGTGCCAGCAGCCAGGGAGGGAACTATGGCTACACCTTC; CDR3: CASSQGGNYGYTF
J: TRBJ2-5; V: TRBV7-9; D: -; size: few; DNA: TGTGCCAGCAGCTACCGGGACCTTATGGACGAGACCCAGTACTTC; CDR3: CASSYRDLMDETQYF
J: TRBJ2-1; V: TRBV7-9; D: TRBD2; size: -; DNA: TGTGCCAGTGGGCGGCGCGGGAGCTCCTACAATGAGCAGTTCTTC; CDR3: CASGRRGSSYNEQFF
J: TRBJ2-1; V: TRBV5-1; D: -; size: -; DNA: TGCGCCAGCAGCATGAACTACAATGAGCAGTTCTTC; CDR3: CASSMNYNEQFF
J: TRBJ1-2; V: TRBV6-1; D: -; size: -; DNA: TGTGCCAGCCTTCTAAGTCAGGGTCTTGGCTACACCTTC; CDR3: CASLLSQGLGYTF
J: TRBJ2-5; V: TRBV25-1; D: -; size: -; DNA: TGTGCCAGAGGCAGGGCCCACCAAGAGACCCAGTACTTC; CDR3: CARGRAHQETQYF
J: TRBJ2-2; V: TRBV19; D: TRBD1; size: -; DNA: TGTGCCAGTAGTATAGGACAGGGGCGATTCGGAACCGGGGAGCTGTTTTTT; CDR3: CASSIGQGRFGTGELFF
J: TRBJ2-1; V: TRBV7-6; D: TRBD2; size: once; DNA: TGTGCCAGCAGCTTAACACTGGCGGGAGGGCAAAATGAGCAGTTCTTC; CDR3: CASSLTLAGGQNEQFF
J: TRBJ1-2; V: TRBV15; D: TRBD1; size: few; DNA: TGTGCCACCAGCAGAGTCACAGGGGCAGTGTTGAATGGCTACACCTTC; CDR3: CATSRVTGAVLNGYTF
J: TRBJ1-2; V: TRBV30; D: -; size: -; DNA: TGTGCCTGGAGTGTACAGCCCGGGAATGGCTACACCTTC; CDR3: CAWSVQPGNGYTF
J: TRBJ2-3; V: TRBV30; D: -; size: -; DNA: TGTGCCTGGAGCATGGACACAGATACGCAGTATTTT; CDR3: CAWSMDTDTQYF
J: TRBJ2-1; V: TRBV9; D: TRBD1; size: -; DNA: TGTGCCAGCAGCGGAGCGGGCCGGGACAGGGTTTACAATGAGCAGTTCTTC; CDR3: CASSGAGRDRVYNEQFF
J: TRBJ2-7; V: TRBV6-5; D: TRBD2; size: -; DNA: TGTGCCAGCAGTTACGGCGGGACTATCAACGAGCAGTACTTC; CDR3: CASSYGGTINEQYF
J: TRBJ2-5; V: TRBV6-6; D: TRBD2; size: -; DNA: TGTGCCAGCAGTTACGGGACTAGCGGGAGTATAAAGACCCAGTACTTC; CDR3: CASSYGTSGSIKTQYF
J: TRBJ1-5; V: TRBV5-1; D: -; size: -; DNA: TGCGCCAGCAGCATGGACGGAGTGAGCAATCAGCCCCAGCATTTT; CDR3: CASSMDGVSNQPQHF
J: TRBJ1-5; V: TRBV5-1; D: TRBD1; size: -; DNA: TGCGCCAGCAGCTGGGACAGCCTTAATCAGCCCCAGCATTTT; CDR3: CASSWDSLNQPQHF
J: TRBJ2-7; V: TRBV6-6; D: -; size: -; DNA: TGTGCCAGCAGAGCAGGGAGCTCCTACGAGCAGTACTTC; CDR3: CASRAGSSYEQYF
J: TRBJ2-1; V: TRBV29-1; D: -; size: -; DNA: TGCAGCGCAGAATGGGGAATCGGTTACAATGAGCAGTTCTTC; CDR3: CSAEWGIGYNEQFF
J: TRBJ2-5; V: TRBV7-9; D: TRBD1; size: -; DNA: TGTGCCAGCAGCGGGGACAGGATGGCGACCCAGTACTTC; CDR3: CASSGDRMATQYF
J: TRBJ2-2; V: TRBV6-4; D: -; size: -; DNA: TGTGCCAGCAGTGACACGTTGACCGTTCACACGAACACCGGGGAGCTGTTTTTT; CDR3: CASSDTLTVHTNTGELFF
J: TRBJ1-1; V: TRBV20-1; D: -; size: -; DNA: TGCAGTGTACTAACGACTGAAGCTTTCTTT; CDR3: CSVLTTEAFF
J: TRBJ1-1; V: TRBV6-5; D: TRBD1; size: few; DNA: TGTGCCAGCAGTTCCCGGTGGAGACAGGGTGGGACTGAAGCTTTCTTT; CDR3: CASSSRWRQGGTEAFF
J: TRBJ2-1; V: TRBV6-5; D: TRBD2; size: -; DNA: TGTGCCAGCAGTGGGACTAGCGGCTACAATGAGCAGTTCTTC; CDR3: CASSGTSGYNEQFF
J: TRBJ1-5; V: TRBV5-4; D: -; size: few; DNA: TGTGCCAGCAGCTTAGGACAGAATCAGCCCCAGCATTTT; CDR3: CASSLGQNQPQHF
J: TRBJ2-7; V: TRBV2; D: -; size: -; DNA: TGTGCCAGCGGAGAAGGGGCGAGCTCCTACGAGCAGTACTTC; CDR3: CASGEGASSYEQYF
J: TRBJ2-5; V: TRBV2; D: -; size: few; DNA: TGTGCCAGCAGTGTCCTACAAGAGACCCAGTACTTC; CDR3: CASSVLQETQYF
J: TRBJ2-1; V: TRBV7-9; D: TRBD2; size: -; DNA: TGTGCCAGCAGCTTAACGGGACTAGCCTACAATGAGCAGTTCTTC; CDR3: CASSLTGLAYNEQFF
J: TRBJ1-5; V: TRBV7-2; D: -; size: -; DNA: TGTGCCAGCAGCTTAGGGTCCACCCCCCCCCAGCATTTT; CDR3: CASSLGSTPPQHF